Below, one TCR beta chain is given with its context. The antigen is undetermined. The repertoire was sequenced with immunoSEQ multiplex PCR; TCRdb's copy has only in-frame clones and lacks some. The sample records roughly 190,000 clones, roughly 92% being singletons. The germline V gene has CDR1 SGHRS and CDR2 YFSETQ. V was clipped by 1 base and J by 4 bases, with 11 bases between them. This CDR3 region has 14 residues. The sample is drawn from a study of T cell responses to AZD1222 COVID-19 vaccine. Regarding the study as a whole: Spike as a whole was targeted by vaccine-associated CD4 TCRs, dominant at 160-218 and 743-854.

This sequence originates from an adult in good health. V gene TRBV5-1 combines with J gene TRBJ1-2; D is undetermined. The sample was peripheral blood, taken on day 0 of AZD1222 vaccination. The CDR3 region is CASSLPGGSYGYTF. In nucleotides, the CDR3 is TGCGCCAGCAGCTTGCCGGGCGGCTCCTATGGCTACACCTTC.